The T cell receptor beta chain under discussion was sequenced for a study of identifying expanded T cells in peripheral blood. Comments on this clone: The antigen is unknown.

No infections or other immune events were documented during collection. The CDR3 consists of 15 residues. Trimming took 4 bases from V and 2 from J, leaving 12 bases between them. Germline V CDR1 and CDR2: MNHEY, SVGAGI. The protocol was immunoSEQ multiplex PCR, while the TCRdb copy is restricted to in-frame clones and leaves out a portion. The table lists 75,000 to 95,000 clones, 85% to 90% of them singletons, with approximately 7% in the top ten. Study-level results: Technical replicates showed roughly 1.2 changed clones; approximately two weeks roughly 18; four weeks 19. Clone count variance between roughly two-week samples rose with total template count.

The receptor was derived from a person aged 18 to 70 in good health. Sequenced: blood. This chain uses TRBV6-5 with TRBJ1-5; D ambiguous. CDR3 nucleotides: TGTGCCAGCAGTTCCCGGGTTTGGGGCAATCAGCCCCAGCATTTT. It translates to CASSSRVWGNQPQHF.